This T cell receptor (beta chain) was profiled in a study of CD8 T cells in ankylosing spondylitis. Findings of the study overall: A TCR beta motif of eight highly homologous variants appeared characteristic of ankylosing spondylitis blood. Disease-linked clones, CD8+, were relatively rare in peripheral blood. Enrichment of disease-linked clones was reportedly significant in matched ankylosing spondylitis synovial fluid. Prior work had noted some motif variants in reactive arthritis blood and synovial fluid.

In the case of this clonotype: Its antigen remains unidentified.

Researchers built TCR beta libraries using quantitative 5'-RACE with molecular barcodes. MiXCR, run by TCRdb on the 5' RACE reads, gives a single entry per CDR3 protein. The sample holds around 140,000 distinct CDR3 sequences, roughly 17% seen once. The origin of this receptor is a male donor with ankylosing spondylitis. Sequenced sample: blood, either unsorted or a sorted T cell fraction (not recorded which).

The CDR3: CASSSRWRGSRYEQYF. DNA of the CDR3: TGTGCCAGCAGCTCCCGATGGAGGGGATCACGCTACGAGCAGTACTTC. J is TRBJ2-7 and V is TRBV7-2, with D perhaps matching TRBD2 (6 bases). CDR1 is SGHTA and CDR2 is FQGNSA in the germline V gene. The length of the CDR3 is 16 residues. The germline V and J ends were trimmed by 4 bases and 3 bases, with 19 bases remaining between them.